Listed here are 16 T cell receptor beta chains from one sample, sequenced in a study of cytomegalovirus exposure and HLA in healthy donors. Researchers ran the PCR with 60 Vbeta and 13 Jbeta primers. Only in-frame clones appear in the TCRdb table, and some are missing; sequencing was by immunoSEQ multiplex PCR. The sample lists 200,000 or so clones; 70% to 85% were seen once. The source material was PBMCs. The receptors shown here come from a girl aged 2 to 10 in good health and CMV-seronegative.

In its sample, this clone was seen a few times. The rearrangement uses TRBV15 and TRBJ1-4; D remains unclear. The CDR3 runs 14 residues. Germline-derived CDR1 and CDR2 are LNHNV and YYDKDF (reference sequence). V lost 1 base and J lost 3, with 6 bases in between. Here the CDR3 reads CATSRGGSNEKLFF. CDR3 in DNA: TGTGCCACCAGCAGAGGCGGGTCTAATGAAAAACTGTTTTTT. Filled out from reference TRBV15 and TRBJ1-4, the complete variable domain reads DAMVIQNPRYQVTQFGKPVTLSCSQTLNHNVMYWYQQKSSQAPKLLFHYYDKDFNNEADTPDNFQSRRPNTSFCFLDIRSPGLGDTAMYLCATSRGGSNEKLFFGSGTQLSVL.

This clone showed up just a few times. The CDR3 bases are TGTGCCAGCAGTGAACGACAGGCAGTGAGGTCTTTCTTT. It is translated as CASSERQAVRSFF. The V gene is TRBV6-1, the J gene TRBJ1-1, with D possibly TRBD1 on 6 matching bases. The CDR3 totals 13 residues. The V gene lost 2 bases and the J gene lost 12 bases, with 16 bases spanning the gap. The germline V gene encodes CDR1 MNHNS and CDR2 SASEGT.

J is TRBJ2-5 and V is TRBV29-1; tentatively, D is TRBD1 (5 bases). Germline CDR1 is SQVTM and CDR2 is ANQGSEA. Trimming took off 7 bases at V and 2 bases at J, with 14 bases between the two ends. The CDR3 spans 13 residues. The CDR3 DNA follows: TGCAGCGCTACGGACACCATACAAGAGACCCAGTACTTC. It encodes CSATDTIQETQYF.

The chain is built from TRBV27 and TRBJ1-2, with 8 bases lining up with TRBD1. V was pared by 3 bases and J by 6 bases, with 3 bases of the junction left unmatched. Germline values: CDR1 MNHEY, CDR2 SMNVEV (reference sequence). This CDR3 region has 13 residues. This CDR3 is CASSLSGGHGYTF. The CDR3 DNA reads as TGTGCCAGCAGTTTGTCAGGGGGCCATGGCTACACCTTC.

Only one count was recorded for this clone. The gene calls are TRBV5-1 and TRBJ2-3; the match to TRBD2 covers 7 bases. V shed 2 bases and J 0 bases; nucleotides not matched to a gene: 6. Germline values: CDR1 SGHRS, CDR2 YFSETQ. The length of the CDR3 is 16 residues. The CDR3 here is CASSFRSGASTDTQYF. CDR3 nucleotides: TGCGCCAGCAGCTTCCGAAGCGGGGCTAGCACAGATACGCAGTATTTT.

This rearrangement joins TRBV10-1 to TRBJ2-1; 10 bases align to TRBD2. The V and J ends lost 5 bases and 6 bases, in that order; junction bases with no gene match: 7. The CDR3 runs 15 residues. Per germline, CDR1 WNHNN and CDR2 SYGVQD (reference sequence). In nucleotides, the CDR3 is TGCGCCAGCAGTTCAAGCGGGGGGGAGGGCAATGAGCAGTTCTTC. Protein sequence: CASSSSGGEGNEQFF.

Concerning this clone itself: The sample holds other DNA sequences that translate to the same CDR3. The rearrangement joins TRBV30 to TRBJ1-3; 8 bases are a match to TRBD1. The CDR3 covers 13 residues. Germline loops: CDR1 GTSNPN, CDR2 SVGIG (reference sequence). V was pared by 2 bases and J by 4 bases, with 1 base of the junction left unmatched. CDR3 amino acids: CAWSRDRGNTIYF. CDR3 nucleotides: TGTGCCTGGAGTAGGGACAGGGGAAACACCATATATTTT.

The V gene is TRBV13, the J gene TRBJ2-7, with a possible D match to TRBD2 (6 bases). The CDR3 spans 15 residues. Per the germline V gene, CDR1 is PRHDT and CDR2 is FYEKMQ (reference sequence). V lost 3 bases and J lost 4, with 16 bases in between. The CDR3 nucleotides read TGTGCCAGCAGCTTCCTGGGACTCCCACCGTACGAGCAGTACTTC. Translated: CASSFLGLPPYEQYF.

This chain links TRBV5-1 with TRBJ2-3; possibly TRBD1 for D (5 bases). Trimming took 0 bases from V and 2 from J, leaving 13 bases between them. The CDR3 runs to 16 residues. The germline V gene has CDR1 SGHRS and CDR2 YFSETQ. The DNA for the CDR3 is TGCGCCAGCAGCTTGGGGGGCCCCTCGAACACAGATACGCAGTATTTT. Protein product: CASSLGGPSNTDTQYF.

The chain is built from TRBV4-2 and TRBJ2-5, with 9 bases identical to TRBD1. The CDR3 contains 14 residues. The germline gives CDR1 LGHNA, CDR2 YNFKEQ. V shed 6 bases and J 3 bases; nucleotides not matched to a gene: 5. CDR3 amino acids: CASRGTGREETQYF. The CDR3 coding sequence is TGTGCCAGCAGGGGGACAGGGAGGGAAGAGACCCAGTACTTC.

The genes are TRBV5-4 and TRBJ2-3; 8 nucleotides agree with TRBD2. The CDR3 is made up of 16 amino acids. V trimming: 4 bases; J trimming: 0 bases; junction bases outside the gene matches: 7. Germline V lookup: CDR1 SGHNT, CDR2 YYREEE (reference sequence). CDR3 in amino acids: CASSPGLVRSTDTQYF. CDR3 nucleotide sequence: TGTGCCAGCAGCCCGGGACTAGTAAGGAGCACAGATACGCAGTATTTT.

The chain joins TRBV27 to TRBJ1-1; 7 nucleotides match TRBD1. From germline, CDR1 is MNHEY and CDR2 SMNVEV (reference sequence). The CDR3 consists of 15 residues. The V and J ends lost 5 bases and 2 bases, in that order; junction bases with no gene match: 8. DNA for the CDR3: TGTGCCAGCAGTCCCGGTAGGGGGCGCAACACTGAAGCTTTCTTT. Protein product: CASSPGRGRNTEAFF.

This sequence joins TRBV30 and TRBJ2-5; 10 nucleotides agree with TRBD2. The CDR3 sequence is 21 residues long. V lost 0 bases to trimming and J lost 11 bases; unmatched junction nucleotides: 30. The germline CDR1 and CDR2 sequences are GTSNPN and SVGIG (reference sequence). In DNA, the CDR3 is TGTGCCTGGAGTGTACTAGCGGGGCGCGGCTTCTTCGCGGGAGGGCCGGGGGAGCAGTACTTC. It specifies CAWSVLAGRGFFAGGPGEQYF.

The chain uses TRBV7-9 and TRBJ2-1; D is perhaps TRBD2 (5 bases). CDR3 length: 12 amino acids. V dropped 7 bases and J dropped 8 bases, with 12 bases sitting between them. Germline CDR1 reads SEHNR; CDR2 reads FQNEAQ (reference sequence). This CDR3 reads CASNVRGDEQFF. The CDR3 nucleotides read TGTGCCAGCAACGTACGGGGAGATGAGCAGTTCTTC. The whole variable domain, filled in from reference TRBV7-9 and TRBJ2-1, reads DTGVSQNPRHKITKRGQNVTFRCDPISEHNRLYWYRQTLGQGPEFLTYFQNEAQLEKSRLLSDRFSAERPKGSFSTLEIQRTEQGDSAMYLCASNVRGDEQFFGPGTRLTVL.

The V gene is TRBV4-1, the J gene TRBJ2-2; possible D gene TRBD1, 5 bases. Germline values: CDR1 MGHRA, CDR2 YSYEKL. Trimming left V 6 bases short and J 7 bases short, with 15 bases between. This CDR3 is built from 14 residues. DNA of the CDR3: TGCGCCAGCAGGGCGCCAGGGCGGAGCGGGGAGCTGTTTTTT. Its translation is CASRAPGRSGELFF.

This chain links TRBV15 with TRBJ2-5; unclear D gene. V was shortened by 1 base and J by 5 bases, with 5 bases between the two germline ends. This CDR3 is built from 12 residues. Germline V gene lookup returns CDR1 LNHNV and CDR2 YYDKDF (reference sequence). The CDR3 here is CATSRVTETQYF. CDR3 coding DNA: TGTGCCACCAGCAGAGTTACTGAGACCCAGTACTTC.